The entry that follows covers one T cell receptor beta chain sequence. As yet, its antigen is unknown. The sample originates from a study of T cells expressing NK-cell markers. Study in general: In sorted CD3+CD56+NKG2C+, CD3+CD56+NKG2C- and CD3+CD56-NKG2C+ T cells, TCR beta repertoires were obtained. In the group of eight sequenced donors, seven were HCMV-seropositive and one was seronegative.

Overall study findings and caveats: The CD3+CD56-NKG2C+ fraction of a handful of donors was also led by these clonotypes.

After re-calling the 5' RACE reads, TCRdb lists one entry per CDR3 protein, DNA absent. This repertoire comprises a few hundred thousand distinct CDR3 sequences; its ten largest clones make up roughly 5.2%. The sequence derives from a man aged 18-75 years in good health. The source material was blood T cells: a sorted CD56 or NKG2C T cell subset, CD4+ or CD8+ T cells, or bulk PBMC T cells (not recorded which).

The CDR3 sequence is CASSFGTQNYGYTF. The chain employs TRBV5-1 and TRBJ1-2. The germline CDR1 and CDR2 sequences are SGHRS and YFSETQ. CDR3 length equals 14 residues.